This T cell receptor (beta chain) was obtained from a study of T cells in Graves' hyperthyroidism and ophthalmopathy. Reasons for excluding patients were uncontrolled infection, other autoimmune disease, pregnancy or lactation. Deletions cut 3 bases from V and 1 base from J, with 12 bases between. Germline V lookup: CDR1 LGHDT, CDR2 YNNKEL (reference sequence). The CDR3 is 15 amino acids. Study results and limitations: Most thyroid clonotypes expanded above 0.001 were also detected in blood.

Points on this clonotype: Its specificity is unknown.

The TCR beta CDR3 regions underwent amplification using RNA transcripts as the source. In the first-round RT-PCR of the TCR CDR3, the HTBI primer set was used. MiXCR, applied by TCRdb to the multiplex PCR reads, yields one record per CDR3 protein. The data show some 530,000 distinct CDR3 sequences, about 22% seen once. The sequence was collected from a woman aged 70-85 years with Graves' ophthalmopathy. The chain carries TRBV3-1 and TRBJ1-1; D perhaps matches TRBD1 (5 bases). Sample: blood. The CDR3 region is CASSHGVGGNTEAFF. Here the CDR3 DNA reads TGTGCCAGCAGCCATGGGGTGGGGGGGAACACTGAAGCTTTCTTT.